This passage covers 9 T cell receptor beta chains from one sample sequenced in a study of vaccination and CD4 T cells after COVID-19. Their target antigens are unknown. The treatment was: approximately 11-day PBMC culture with coronavirus spike peptide pools or control peptides (ViraFEST assay). The assay that was used to sequence DNA from cultured CD4+ T cells was the Oncomine TCR Beta short-read assay. TCRdb reanalysed the PCR reads using MiXCR and keeps one entry per CDR3 protein. The data hold approximately 4,000 distinct CDR3 sequences, with around 16% observed a single time. The sequenced sample consisted of CD4+ T cells from blood, cultured in vitro. Receptors were obtained from a human donor who had recovered from COVID-19.

V gene TRBV9 combines with J gene TRBJ1-2; D call uncertain. V lost 4 bases and J lost 4, with 11 bases in between. The CDR3 is made up of 13 amino acids. Germline loops: CDR1 SGDLS, CDR2 YYNGEE. Here the CDR3 DNA reads TGTGCCAGCAGCCCCAAGACGGGCTATGGCTACACCTTC. This codes for CASSPKTGYGYTF.

Details on this clonotype: A much larger clone lies a single base off, so this may be a read error. The chain is built from TRBV5-1 and TRBJ1-2; unclear D gene. Germline V gene sequence: CDR1 SGHRS, CDR2 YFSETQ. This CDR3 contains 14 residues. The CDR3 nucleotides read TGCGCCAACAGCTTCTCACAGCCCGACTATGGCTACACCTTC. This sequence encodes CANSFSQPDYGYTF.

This clonotype is medium-sized in the sample. The chain is built from TRBV12-3 or TRBV12-4 and TRBJ2-3; D remains ambiguous. V lost 6 bases to trimming and J lost 0 bases, with 7 bases between them. The CDR3 runs to 13 residues. Here the CDR3 reads CASSATSTDTQYF. In DNA, the CDR3 is TGTGCCAGCAGCGCTACTAGCACAGATACGCAGTATTTT.

The J gene is TRBJ1-2, the V gene TRBV21-1; TRBD1, the table's D call, lacks a check against the DNA. TRBV21-1 corresponds to a pseudogene. CDR3 length: 11 amino acids. The CDR3 protein is CASRTGGQNTF. CDR3 DNA sequence: TGTGCCAGCAGGACAGGGGGGCAAAACACCTTC.

This clonotype was recorded a few times. V and J are TRBV6-1 and TRBJ2-3; 7 nucleotides align to TRBD1. The V and J ends lost 6 bases and 3 bases, in that order; junction bases with no gene match: 12. The V gene's germline CDR1 is MNHNS and CDR2 SASEGT. CDR3 size: 16 residues. CDR3 residues: CASSPGKGALTDTQYF. The CDR3, as DNA: TGTGCCAGCAGCCCGGGGAAGGGGGCGCTGACAGATACGCAGTATTTT.

This clonotype was found once. This sequence may be a read error, since a much larger clone differs from it by one base. The chain couples TRBV27 to TRBJ1-2; D might be TRBD1 (5 bases). The CDR3 contains 14 residues. Per the germline V gene, CDR1 is MNHEY and CDR2 is SMNVEV (reference sequence). V was pared by 6 bases and J by 3 bases, with 14 bases between. For the CDR3, the DNA is TGTGCCAGCAGGGGTCGCGGGGCTGACTATGGCTACACCTTC. Encoded protein: CASRGRGADYGYTF.

This clonotype is deemed medium-sized. This chain links TRBV27 with TRBJ1-1; no clear D. The V and J ends lost 5 bases and 1 base respectively, with 8 bases between them. The CDR3 runs 13 residues. Germline V gene sequence: CDR1 MNHEY, CDR2 SMNVEV (reference sequence). The CDR3 region is CASSQWGNTEAFF. The DNA of the CDR3 is TGTGCCAGCAGTCAGTGGGGGAACACTGAAGCTTTCTTT.

By share, this clonotype counts as large. The rearrangement links TRBV27 to TRBJ2-5; 8 positions agree with TRBD2. CDR3 length equals 15 residues. Germline assignment: CDR1 MNHEY and CDR2 SMNVEV (reference sequence). Losses at the gene ends were 2 bases for V and 5 bases for J; bases not matched to a gene: 7. CDR3 coding DNA: TGTGCCAGCAGTTTAAACGGGGGGGCCTGGGAGACCCAGTACTTC. Translated: CASSLNGGAWETQYF.

This clonotype was recorded a few times. V and J are TRBV19 and TRBJ2-2, with D tentatively TRBD2 (7 bases). CDR1 is LNHDA and CDR2 is SQIVND in the germline V gene (reference sequence). The CDR3 totals 15 residues. Trimming left V 8 bases short and J 4 bases short, with 17 bases between. DNA of the CDR3: TGTGCCAGTCATAGGGGGGGCTCAGGCACCGGGGAGCTGTTTTTT. It specifies CASHRGGSGTGELFF.